These 31 T cell receptor beta chains came from one sample sequenced in a study of early T cells in non-severe SARS-CoV-2 infection. From the 5' RACE reads, TCRdb called clonotypes with MiXCR, one entry per CDR3 protein. Of tens of thousands of distinct CDR3 sequences in the sample, around 7.8% were seen once. The sequencing sample was made of whole blood. Receptors originate from an adult who was a healthcare worker with PCR-confirmed SARS-CoV-2 infection or an uninfected control (not recorded which).

This clonotype has a count of ten or more. This chain joins TRBV2 and TRBJ2-7; D uncertain. The CDR3 is 14 amino acids. Germline assignment: CDR1 SNHLY and CDR2 FYNNEI. Trimming removed 4 bases from V and 5 bases from J, with 15 bases in between. Written as DNA, the CDR3 is TGTGCCAGCAGTGTCTCGCAGCGACCGCACGAGCAGTACTTC. The encoded protein is CASSVSQRPHEQYF.

In this sample, this clonotype turned up many times. This chain connects TRBV14 to TRBJ1-6; D remains unclear. Trimming removed 0 bases from V and 16 bases from J, with 13 bases in between. The germline gives CDR1 SGHDN, CDR2 FVKESK. The CDR3 spans 13 residues. The CDR3 sequence: CASSQDWETRLHF. The CDR3 DNA reads TGTGCCAGCAGCCAAGATTGGGAGACAAGGCTCCACTTT.

This clonotype came up many times. V and J are TRBV2 and TRBJ2-7; D gene ambiguous. The CDR3 loop spans 13 amino acids. CDR1 is SNHLY and CDR2 is FYNNEI in the germline V gene. Trimming shortened V by 2 bases and J by 2 bases, and 7 bases separated the two germline ends. In DNA, the CDR3 is TGTGCCAGCAGTGAATCCTGGGCCTACGAGCAGTACTTC. It translates to CASSESWAYEQYF.

This clonotype occurred many times. The rearrangement joins TRBV6-1 to TRBJ2-3; 15 bases line up with TRBD2. This CDR3 spans 14 amino acids. Germline-derived CDR1 and CDR2 are MNHNS and SASEGT. The junction had 1 base not matched to a gene; V was cut back by 4 bases and J by 8 bases. This CDR3 reads CASSGTSGGATQYF. The CDR3 DNA sequence: TGTGCCAGCAGTGGGACTAGCGGGGGGGCTACGCAGTATTTT.

This clonotype has a handful of counts. This chain uses TRBV7-6 with TRBJ2-3; 14 nucleotides line up with TRBD2. V was pared by 4 bases and J by 2 bases, with 5 bases of the junction left unmatched. Germline V gene data show CDR1 as SGHVS and CDR2 as FNYEAQ. This CDR3 comprises 17 residues. CDR3 in amino acids: CASSWGLAGDHTDTQYF. The CDR3 DNA reads TGTGCCAGCAGCTGGGGACTAGCGGGGGACCACACAGATACGCAGTATTTT.

This clonotype was found a few times. This sequence joins TRBV12-3 or TRBV12-4 and TRBJ1-3; 8 bases line up with TRBD1. V lost 4 bases to trimming and J lost 9 bases; unmatched junction nucleotides: 8. The CDR3 loop spans 14 amino acids. The CDR3 region has the DNA TGTGCCAGCAGTTCGGGACAGGCCTTTCGCACCATATATTTT. Translating it yields CASSSGQAFRTIYF.

The chain links TRBV2 to TRBJ2-5, with D uncertain. There are 8 residues in the CDR3. Trimming stripped 5 bases from V and 12 bases from J, with 4 bases between. Per germline, CDR1 SNHLY and CDR2 FYNNEI. In DNA form, the CDR3 reads TGTGCCAGCAGTTTTAAGTACTTC. It encodes CASSFKYF.

This clonotype occurred a few times. This chain joins TRBV20-1 and TRBJ2-2; D gene unclear. Germline V CDR1 and CDR2: DFQATT, SNEGSKA (reference sequence). The length of the CDR3 is 12 residues. The V end lost 6 bases, the J end lost 7 bases, and 12 bases lay between the germline ends. The CDR3 DNA is TGCAGTGCAACCCGGACCTACGGGGAGCTGTTTTTT. This gives the protein CSATRTYGELFF.

There are many counts of this clonotype. This chain connects TRBV4-3 to TRBJ2-3, with D possibly being TRBD1 or TRBD2 (6 bases each). Between the trimmed V and J ends, which lost 0 bases and 6 bases, there was a span of 13 bases. Germline V gene sequence: CDR1 LGHNA, CDR2 YSLEER. The CDR3 covers 15 residues. The CDR3 DNA reads as TGCGCCAGCAGCCAAGATACAACGGGGGCGGATACGCAGTATTTT. Its translation: CASSQDTTGADTQYF.

This clonotype was found many times. This chain joins TRBV24-1 and TRBJ2-1; D not certain. V dropped 3 bases and J dropped 7 bases, with 12 bases sitting between them. The germline gives CDR1 KGHDR, CDR2 SFDVKD. This CDR3 region has 14 residues. DNA of the CDR3: TGTGCCACCAGTGATCTGATACCAAGTAATGAGCAGTTCTTC. The encoded protein is CATSDLIPSNEQFF.

V and J are TRBV28 and TRBJ2-7, with 8 bases identical to TRBD2. Germline lookup yields CDR1 MDHEN and CDR2 SYDVKM. This CDR3 contains 16 residues. Trimming at V came to 5 bases and at J to 3 bases, leaving 12 bases not matched to a gene. CDR3 bases: TGTGCCAGCAGTCCCCGTTCGGCGGGGGGCCTCTACGAGCAGTACTTC. This translates into CASSPRSAGGLYEQYF.

This sequence joins TRBV29-1 and TRBJ2-3, with D tentatively TRBD1 (6 bases). Between the trimmed V and J ends, which lost 1 base and 3 bases, there was a span of 17 bases. The CDR3 extends over 16 amino acids. Per germline, CDR1 SQVTM and CDR2 ANQGSEA. The DNA of the CDR3 is TGCAGCGTTGAAGTGATTAAGGGGGTTTGGACAGATACGCAGTATTTT. Translating gives CSVEVIKGVWTDTQYF.

On this clonotype itself: Here the CDR3 omits its conserved ending phenylalanine or tryptophan, so a read error is the likely source. No DNA is shown, since the ends of the CDR3 on it are uncertain; the CDR3 is the one TCRdb lists. The chain links TRBV3-1 to TRBJ2-7; the D call of TRBD1 is as the table states it, not checked on the DNA. The V gene's germline CDR1 is LGHDT and CDR2 YNNKEL (reference sequence). The CDR3 is 13 amino acids long, termini counted. The CDR3 sequence: CASSQAGQGNLYL.

The chain links TRBV20-1 to TRBJ2-2; tentative D call: TRBD1 (5 bases). CDR1 DFQATT and CDR2 SNEGSKA come from the germline V gene (reference sequence). The CDR3 covers 11 residues. V lost 4 bases and J lost 6, with 6 bases in between. The CDR3 coding sequence is TGCAGTGCTACAGGGCCCGGGGAGCTGTTTTTT. This gives the protein CSATGPGELFF.

This clonotype showed up just a few times. The V gene is TRBV12-3 or TRBV12-4, the J gene TRBJ2-7, with TRBD1 matching 8 bases. This CDR3 has 20 amino acids. V trimming: 3 bases; J trimming: 1 base; junction bases outside the gene matches: 20. The CDR3 spells CASSFRLLTGEAKGSYEQYF. CDR3 nucleotide sequence: TGTGCCAGCAGTTTCCGCCTTCTGACAGGGGAAGCGAAGGGATCCTACGAGCAGTACTTC.

J is TRBJ2-5 and V is TRBV7-6, with TRBD2 matching over 7 bases. The V gene end was trimmed by 4 bases and the J gene end by 4 bases; junction bases not matched to a gene: 9. Germline values: CDR1 SGHVS, CDR2 FNYEAQ. CDR3 length: 15 amino acids. The CDR3 is CASSSLRGVRETQYF. The CDR3 bases are TGTGCCAGCAGCTCCCTTCGGGGGGTCAGAGAGACCCAGTACTTC.

The V call is TRBV10-1, the J call TRBJ2-3; D is perhaps TRBD2 (7 bases). CDR1 is WNHNN and CDR2 is SYGVQD in the germline V gene (reference sequence). Trimming shortened V by 3 bases and J by 1 base, and 11 bases separated the two germline ends. This CDR3 contains 15 residues. Written as DNA, the CDR3 is TGCGCCAGCAGTGACGGGGGGCCGGGCACAGATACGCAGTATTTT. Translating it yields CASSDGGPGTDTQYF.

This clonotype has only a few counts. The chain uses TRBV10-3 and TRBJ2-5; D unresolved. From germline, CDR1 is ENHRY and CDR2 SYGVKD. This CDR3 contains 13 residues. Trimming took off 2 bases at V and 3 bases at J, with 7 bases between the two ends. CDR3 nucleotides: TGTGCCATCAGTGAGGAGCTAGAAGAGACCCAGTACTTC. It translates to CAISEELEETQYF.

Many counts were recorded for this clonotype. This rearrangement joins TRBV24-1 to TRBJ2-3; D remains ambiguous. The CDR3 runs 9 residues. CDR1 and CDR2 from the germline V gene are KGHDR and SFDVKD. Here the CDR3 reads CPRNGTQYF. The CDR3 nucleotides read TGTCCCCGTAACGGTACGCAGTATTTT.

This clonotype has just one count. Given a much more abundant clone one base away, this may be a read error. The J gene is TRBJ2-7, the V gene TRBV28; tentatively, D is TRBD1 (5 bases). This CDR3 is 14 amino acids long. Germline CDR1 and CDR2: MDHEN and SYDVKM. CDR3 sequence (DNA): TGTGCCAGCAGCTACAGGTCAAACTCCCACGAGCAGTACTTC. This sequence encodes CASSYRSNSHEQYF.

The chain couples TRBV12-3 or TRBV12-4 to TRBJ1-3, with 9 bases matching TRBD1. V trimming: 10 bases; J trimming: 4 bases; junction bases outside the gene matches: 8. CDR3 length: 14 residues. CDR3 sequence: CANIPTGGGNTIYF. The CDR3 DNA is TGTGCCAACATTCCGACAGGGGGAGGAAACACCATATATTTT.

To note about this clonotype: The junction and the germline gene differ at one end; a read error may be behind it. The rearrangement joins TRBV10-3 to TRBJ1-2, with TRBD1 identical over 9 bases. There are 14 residues in the CDR3. Germline CDR1 ENHRY, CDR2 SYGVKD. DNA of the CDR3: TGTGCCATCAGTGAGTCAGGACAGGGGAAGGGCTACTCCTTC. Its protein product is CAISESGQGKGYSF.

This clonotype has only a few counts. This sequence joins TRBV7-3 and TRBJ2-5; D ambiguous. The CDR3 is made up of 15 amino acids. Germline loops: CDR1 SGHTA, CDR2 FQGTGA. Trimming shortened V by 0 bases and J by 1 base, and 9 bases separated the two germline ends. The CDR3 DNA reads as TGTGCCAGCAGCTTAACGCCCGGACCCCAAGAGACCCAGTACTTC. It encodes CASSLTPGPQETQYF.

This clonotype appeared many times. This chain links TRBV7-2 with TRBJ2-3; 9 bases are a match to TRBD1. Germline CDR1 and CDR2: SGHTA and FQGNSA. The trim removed 6 bases at V and 5 bases at J, leaving 12 bases unmatched. The CDR3 runs 16 residues. The CDR3 loop reads CASRLQGATRVDTQYF. The CDR3 DNA is TGTGCCAGCAGGTTACAGGGGGCCACCCGGGTAGATACGCAGTATTTT.

This clonotype was seen at least ten times. The rearrangement uses TRBV29-1 and TRBJ2-2; TRBD1 is a possible D gene (5 bases). With 1 base removed from V and 2 bases from J, the gap between germline ends came to 8 bases. The CDR3 is 14 amino acids. Germline V gene lookup returns CDR1 SQVTM and CDR2 ANQGSEA. The CDR3 coding sequence is TGCAGCGTTGAAGGGCAGGGTAACACCGGGGAGCTGTTTTTT. It is translated as CSVEGQGNTGELFF.

This clonotype was counted only a few times. This chain uses TRBV29-1 with TRBJ2-3; possibly TRBD2 for D (6 bases). The ends were cut back, 4 bases at V and 5 bases at J, with 13 bases in the middle. The CDR3 is 13 residues long. Germline-derived CDR1 and CDR2 are SQVTM and ANQGSEA. Here the CDR3 DNA reads TGCAGCGTTGCAGTTGGGGGAGGAGATACGCAGTATTTT. It encodes CSVAVGGGDTQYF.

There are many counts of this clonotype. The chain links TRBV20-1 to TRBJ2-7; 7 nucleotides match TRBD1. The CDR3 sequence is 12 residues long. The V segment lost 5 bases and the J segment 7 bases; nucleotides outside the gene matches: 8. The germline CDR1 and CDR2 sequences are DFQATT and SNEGSKA (reference sequence). As DNA, the CDR3 is TGCAGTGCTTCAACAACAGGGGAAGAGCAGTACTTC. This codes for CSASTTGEEQYF.

This clonotype was observed many times. The V and J genes are TRBV5-1 and TRBJ1-1, with D perhaps matching TRBD1 (5 bases). The germline V and J ends were trimmed by 0 bases and 2 bases, with 11 bases remaining between them. Germline-derived CDR1 and CDR2 are SGHRS and YFSETQ. The CDR3 has 15 amino acids. CDR3 residues: CASSLVVTANTEAFF. The CDR3 bases are TGCGCCAGCAGCTTGGTGGTGACAGCAAACACTGAAGCTTTCTTT. The whole variable domain, filled in from reference TRBV5-1 and TRBJ1-1, reads KAGVTQTPRYLIKTRGQQVTLSCSPISGHRSVSWYQQTPGQGLQFLFEYFSETQRNKGNFPGRFSGRQFSNSRSEMNVSTLELGDSALYLCASSLVVTANTEAFFGQGTRLTVV.

This chain joins TRBV2 and TRBJ1-5; the D gene is possibly TRBD1 (6 bases). The germline gives CDR1 SNHLY, CDR2 FYNNEI. This CDR3 has 15 residues. With 7 bases removed from V and 0 bases from J, the gap between germline ends came to 13 bases. The CDR3 DNA reads TGTGCCAGCACCCGGACAGCTTATAGCAATCAGCCCCAGCATTTT. Residues: CASTRTAYSNQPQHF.

The chain uses TRBV27 and TRBJ2-3; D possibly corresponds to TRBD1 (5 bases). Trimming took off 2 bases at V and 0 bases at J, with 9 bases between the two ends. This CDR3 has 15 residues. Germline V gives CDR1 MNHEY, CDR2 SMNVEV (reference sequence). In DNA form, the CDR3 reads TGTGCCAGCAGTTTAGGGGCGACTAGCACAGATACGCAGTATTTT. Its translation: CASSLGATSTDTQYF.

At least ten counts were recorded for this clonotype. V gene TRBV7-2 combines with J gene TRBJ1-1; 8 bases map to TRBD1. There are 14 residues in the CDR3. Germline V lookup: CDR1 SGHTA, CDR2 FQGNSA. Trimming took 6 bases from V and 9 from J; bases not matched to a gene: 12. In DNA form, the CDR3 reads TGTGCCAGCAGTTTCAAACCCGGGACAGGACAAGCTTTCTTT. Residues: CASSFKPGTGQAFF.